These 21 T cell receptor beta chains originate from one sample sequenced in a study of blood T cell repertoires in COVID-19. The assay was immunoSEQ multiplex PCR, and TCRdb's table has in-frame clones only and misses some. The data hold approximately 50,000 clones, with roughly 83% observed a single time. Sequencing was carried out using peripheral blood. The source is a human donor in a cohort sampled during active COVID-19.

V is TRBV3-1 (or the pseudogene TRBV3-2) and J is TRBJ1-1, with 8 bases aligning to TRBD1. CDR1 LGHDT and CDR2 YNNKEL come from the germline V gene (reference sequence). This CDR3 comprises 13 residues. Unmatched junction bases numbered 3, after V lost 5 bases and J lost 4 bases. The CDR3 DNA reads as TGTGCCAGCAGCACACAGGGGGGCACTGAAGCTTTCTTT. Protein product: CASSTQGGTEAFF.

The CDR3 here is CASSLKTSGRDETQYF. The CDR3 DNA is TGTGCCAGCTCACTTAAGACTAGCGGGAGAGATGAGACCCAGTACTTC. This sequence joins TRBV18 and TRBJ2-5, with 12 bases matching TRBD2. V was pared by 4 bases and J by 5 bases, with 8 bases of the junction left unmatched. The CDR3 is 16 amino acids. Germline V lookup: CDR1 KGHSH, CDR2 LQKENI.

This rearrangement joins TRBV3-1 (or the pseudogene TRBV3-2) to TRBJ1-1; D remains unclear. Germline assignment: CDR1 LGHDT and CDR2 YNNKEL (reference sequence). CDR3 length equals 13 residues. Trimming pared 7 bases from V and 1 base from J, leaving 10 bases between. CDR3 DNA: TGTGCCAGCACCTACCCGGGGAACACTGAAGCTTTCTTT. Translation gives CASTYPGNTEAFF.

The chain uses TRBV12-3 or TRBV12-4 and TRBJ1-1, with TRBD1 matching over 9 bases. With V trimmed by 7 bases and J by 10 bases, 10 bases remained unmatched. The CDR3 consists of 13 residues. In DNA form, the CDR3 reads TGTGCCAGCACCCTAACAGGGGGCCTCGTAGCTTTCTTT. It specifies CASTLTGGLVAFF.

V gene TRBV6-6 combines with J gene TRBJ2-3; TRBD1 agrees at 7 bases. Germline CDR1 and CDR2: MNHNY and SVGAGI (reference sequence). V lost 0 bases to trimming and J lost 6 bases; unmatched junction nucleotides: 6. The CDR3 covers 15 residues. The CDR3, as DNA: TGTGCCAGCAGTTACTCGAACGGCAGGGGGGATACGCAGTATTTT. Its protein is CASSYSNGRGDTQYF.

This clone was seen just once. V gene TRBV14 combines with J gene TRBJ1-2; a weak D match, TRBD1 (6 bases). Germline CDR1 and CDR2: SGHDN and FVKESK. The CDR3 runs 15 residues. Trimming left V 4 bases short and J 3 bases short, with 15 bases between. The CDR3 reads CASSLGQGRHYGYTF. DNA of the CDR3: TGTGCCAGCAGCCTCGGCCAGGGGCGTCACTATGGCTACACCTTC.

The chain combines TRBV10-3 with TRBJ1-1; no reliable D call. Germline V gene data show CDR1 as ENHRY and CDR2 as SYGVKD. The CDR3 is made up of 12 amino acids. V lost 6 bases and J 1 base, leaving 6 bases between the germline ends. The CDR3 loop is CAISGGNTEAFF. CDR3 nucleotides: TGTGCCATCAGCGGCGGGAACACTGAAGCTTTCTTT.

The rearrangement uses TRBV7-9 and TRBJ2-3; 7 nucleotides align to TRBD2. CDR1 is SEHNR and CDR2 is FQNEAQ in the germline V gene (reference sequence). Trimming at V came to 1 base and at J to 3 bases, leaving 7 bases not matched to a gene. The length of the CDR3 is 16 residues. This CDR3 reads CASSLGAGVTTDTQYF. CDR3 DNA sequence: TGTGCCAGCAGCTTAGGCGCGGGAGTTACTACAGATACGCAGTATTTT.

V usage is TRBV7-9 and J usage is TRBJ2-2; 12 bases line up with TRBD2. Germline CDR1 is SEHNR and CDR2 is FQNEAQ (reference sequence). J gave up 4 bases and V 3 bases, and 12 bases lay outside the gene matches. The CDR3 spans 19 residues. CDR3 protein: CASSFLASGRAQTTGELFF. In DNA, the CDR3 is TGTGCCAGCAGCTTTTTGGCTAGCGGGAGGGCCCAGACCACCGGGGAGCTGTTTTTT.

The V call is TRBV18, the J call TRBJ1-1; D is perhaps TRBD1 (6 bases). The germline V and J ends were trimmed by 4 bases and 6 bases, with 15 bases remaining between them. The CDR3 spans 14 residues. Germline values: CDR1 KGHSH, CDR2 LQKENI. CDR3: CASSRDHREPEAFF. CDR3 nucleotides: TGTGCCAGCTCACGGGATCACAGGGAACCTGAAGCTTTCTTT.

For the CDR3, the DNA is TGTGCCAGCAGTGAATCTCTAGGGAGGTCAGATACGCAGTATTTT. It is translated as CASSESLGRSDTQYF. This rearrangement joins TRBV25-1 to TRBJ2-3, with D perhaps TRBD2 (6 bases). The CDR3 covers 15 residues. The V gene's germline CDR1 is MGHDK and CDR2 SYGVNS. Deletions cut 1 base from V and 4 bases from J, with 12 bases between. The whole variable domain, remainder taken from reference TRBV25-1 and TRBJ2-3, is EADIYQTPRYLVIGTGKKITLECSQTMGHDKMYWYQQDPGMELHLIHYSYGVNSTEKGDLSSESTVSRIRTEHFPLTLESARPSHTSQYLCASSESLGRSDTQYFGPGTRLTVL.

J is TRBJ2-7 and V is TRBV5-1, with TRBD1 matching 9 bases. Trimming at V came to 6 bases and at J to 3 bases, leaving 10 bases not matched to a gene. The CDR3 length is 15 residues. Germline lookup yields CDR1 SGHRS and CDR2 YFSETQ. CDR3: CASTIGTGNFYEQYF. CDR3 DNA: TGCGCCAGCACCATAGGGACAGGGAACTTCTACGAGCAGTACTTC.

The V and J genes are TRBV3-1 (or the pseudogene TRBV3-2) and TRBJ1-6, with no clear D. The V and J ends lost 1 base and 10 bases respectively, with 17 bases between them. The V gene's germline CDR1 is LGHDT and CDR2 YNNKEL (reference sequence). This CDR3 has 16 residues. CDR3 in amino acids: CASSQVGPPGNSPLHF. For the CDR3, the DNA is TGTGCCAGCAGCCAAGTCGGGCCCCCCGGGAACTCACCCCTCCACTTT.

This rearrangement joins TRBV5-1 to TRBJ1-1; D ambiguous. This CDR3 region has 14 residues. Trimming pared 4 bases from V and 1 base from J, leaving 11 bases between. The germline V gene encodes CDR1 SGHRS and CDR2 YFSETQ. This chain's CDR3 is CASSVLLGNTEAFF. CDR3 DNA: TGCGCCAGCAGCGTCCTTCTCGGGAACACTGAAGCTTTCTTT.

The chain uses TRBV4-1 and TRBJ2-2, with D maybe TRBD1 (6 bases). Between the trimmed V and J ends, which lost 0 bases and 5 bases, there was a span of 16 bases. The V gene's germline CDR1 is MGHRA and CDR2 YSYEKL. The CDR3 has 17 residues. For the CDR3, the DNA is TGCGCCAGCAGCCAAGAGAGCCAAACAGGGTCAACCGGGGAGCTGTTTTTT. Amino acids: CASSQESQTGSTGELFF.

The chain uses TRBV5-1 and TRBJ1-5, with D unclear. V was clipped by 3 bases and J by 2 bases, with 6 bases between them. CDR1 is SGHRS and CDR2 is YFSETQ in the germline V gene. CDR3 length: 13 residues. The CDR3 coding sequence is TGCGCCAGCAGCTATGGAGGCAATCAGCCCCAGCATTTT. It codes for CASSYGGNQPQHF. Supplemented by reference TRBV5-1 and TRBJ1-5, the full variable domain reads KAGVTQTPRYLIKTRGQQVTLSCSPISGHRSVSWYQQTPGQGLQFLFEYFSETQRNKGNFPGRFSGRQFSNSRSEMNVSTLELGDSALYLCASSYGGNQPQHFGDGTRLSIL.

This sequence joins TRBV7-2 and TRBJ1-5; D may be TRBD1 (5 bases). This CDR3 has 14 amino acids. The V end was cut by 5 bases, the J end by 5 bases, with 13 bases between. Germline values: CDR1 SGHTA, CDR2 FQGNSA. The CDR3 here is CASSTGRGYQPQHF. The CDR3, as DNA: TGTGCCAGCAGCACCGGAAGGGGATATCAGCCCCAGCATTTT.

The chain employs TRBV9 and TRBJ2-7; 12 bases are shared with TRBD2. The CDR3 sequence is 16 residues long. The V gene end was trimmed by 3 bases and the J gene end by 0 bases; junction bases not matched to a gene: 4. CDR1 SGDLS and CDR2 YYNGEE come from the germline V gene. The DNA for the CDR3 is TGTGCCAGCAGCGAAGGACTAGCGGGGTTCTCCTACGAGCAGTACTTC. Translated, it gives CASSEGLAGFSYEQYF.

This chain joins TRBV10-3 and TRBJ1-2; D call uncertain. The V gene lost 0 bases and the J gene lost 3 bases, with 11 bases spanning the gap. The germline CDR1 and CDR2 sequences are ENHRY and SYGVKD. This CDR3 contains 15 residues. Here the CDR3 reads CAISESGQVDYGYTF. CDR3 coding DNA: TGTGCCATCAGTGAGTCAGGCCAGGTAGACTATGGCTACACCTTC.

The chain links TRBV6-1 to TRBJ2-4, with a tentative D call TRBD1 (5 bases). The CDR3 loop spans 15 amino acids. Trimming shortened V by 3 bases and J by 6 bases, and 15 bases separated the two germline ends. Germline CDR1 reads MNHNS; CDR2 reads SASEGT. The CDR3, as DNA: TGTGCCAGCAGTGAGTTGGGGCAGGGTCGAAACATTCAGTACTTC. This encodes CASSELGQGRNIQYF.

The CDR3 DNA reads as TGTGCCAGCAGTTCCCTAGCGGGGACATACAATGAGCAGTTCTTC. It yields the protein CASSSLAGTYNEQFF. The chain recombines TRBV7-3 with TRBJ2-1; 9 bases match TRBD2. The CDR3 extends over 15 amino acids. The V gene's germline CDR1 is SGHTA and CDR2 FQGTGA. Unmatched junction bases numbered 7, after V lost 6 bases and J lost 4 bases.